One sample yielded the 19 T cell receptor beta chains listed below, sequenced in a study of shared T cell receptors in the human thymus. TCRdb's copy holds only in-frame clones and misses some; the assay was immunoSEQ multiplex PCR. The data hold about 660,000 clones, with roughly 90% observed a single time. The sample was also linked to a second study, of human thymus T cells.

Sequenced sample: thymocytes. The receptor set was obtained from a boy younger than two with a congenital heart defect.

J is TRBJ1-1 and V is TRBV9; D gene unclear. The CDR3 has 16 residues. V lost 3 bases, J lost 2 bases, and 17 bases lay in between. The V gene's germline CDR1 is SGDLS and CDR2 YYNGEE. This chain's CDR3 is CASSEGATHLNTEAFF. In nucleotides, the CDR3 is TGTGCCAGCAGCGAGGGAGCCACCCACCTAAACACTGAAGCTTTCTTT.

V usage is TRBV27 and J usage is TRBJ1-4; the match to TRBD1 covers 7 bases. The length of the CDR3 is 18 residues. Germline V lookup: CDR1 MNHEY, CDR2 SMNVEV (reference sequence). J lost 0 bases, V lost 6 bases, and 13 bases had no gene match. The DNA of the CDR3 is TGTGCCAGCAGCCCACAGGGGCCACCCTACCCAACTAATGAAAAACTGTTTTTT. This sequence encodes CASSPQGPPYPTNEKLFF. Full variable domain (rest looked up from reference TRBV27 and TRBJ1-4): EAQVTQNPRYLITVTGKKLTVTCSQNMNHEYMSWYRQDPGLGLRQIYYSMNVEVTDKGDVPEGYKVSRKEKRNFPLILESPSPNQTSLYFCASSPQGPPYPTNEKLFFGSGTQLSVL.

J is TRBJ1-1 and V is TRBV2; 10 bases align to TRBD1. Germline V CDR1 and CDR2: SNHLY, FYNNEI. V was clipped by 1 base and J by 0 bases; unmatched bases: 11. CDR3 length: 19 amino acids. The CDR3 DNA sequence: TGTGCCAGCAGTGAAGACAAGAGTGGGACAGGGGAGGTGAACACTGAAGCTTTCTTT. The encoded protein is CASSEDKSGTGEVNTEAFF.

In DNA, the CDR3 is TGCAGCGTTGAAGAGACAGGGGCCGACGGGCATGAGCAGTTCTTC. Its protein product is CSVEETGADGHEQFF. The rearrangement joins TRBV29-1 to TRBJ2-1, with 8 bases identical to TRBD1. CDR1 SQVTM and CDR2 ANQGSEA come from the germline V gene. CDR3 length: 15 residues. Germline trimming cut 0 bases from V and 8 bases from J; bases unmatched to any gene: 9.

The CDR3 bases are TGTGCCAGCACCTCAGTATCCCTAGACGGTGAGCAGTTCTTC. This sequence encodes CASTSVSLDGEQFF. The V and J genes are TRBV7-2 and TRBJ2-1, with no clear D. Looked up from germline, CDR1 is SGHTA and CDR2 is FQGNSA. This CDR3 region has 14 residues. The V gene lost 7 bases and the J gene lost 9 bases, with 19 bases spanning the gap.

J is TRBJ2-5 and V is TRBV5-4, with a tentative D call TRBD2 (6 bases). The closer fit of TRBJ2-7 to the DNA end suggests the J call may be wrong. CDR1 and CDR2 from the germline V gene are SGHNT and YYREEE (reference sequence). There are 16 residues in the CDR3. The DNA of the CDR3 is TGTGCCAGCAGCTTGAGATCGTACGGGAGCAAATCCGAGCAGTACTTC. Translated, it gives CASSLRSYGSKSEQYF.

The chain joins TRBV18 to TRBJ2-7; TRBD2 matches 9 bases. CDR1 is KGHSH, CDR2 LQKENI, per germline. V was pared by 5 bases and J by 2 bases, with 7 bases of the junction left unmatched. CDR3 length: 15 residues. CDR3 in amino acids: CASSSGLAKAYEQYF. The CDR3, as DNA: TGTGCCAGCTCATCCGGACTAGCGAAAGCCTACGAGCAGTACTTC.

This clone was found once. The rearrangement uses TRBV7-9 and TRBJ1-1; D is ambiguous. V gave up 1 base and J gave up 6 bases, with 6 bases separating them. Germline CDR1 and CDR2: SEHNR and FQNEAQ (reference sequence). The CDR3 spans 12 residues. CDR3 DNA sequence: TGTGCCAGCAGCTTAGTTACACCTGAAGCTTTCTTT. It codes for CASSLVTPEAFF.

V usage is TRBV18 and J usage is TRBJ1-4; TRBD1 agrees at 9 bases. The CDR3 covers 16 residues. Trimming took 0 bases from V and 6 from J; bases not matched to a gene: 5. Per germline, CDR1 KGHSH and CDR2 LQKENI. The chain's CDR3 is CASSPPRDRVDEKLFF. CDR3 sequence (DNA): TGTGCCAGCTCACCACCGAGGGACAGGGTTGATGAAAAACTGTTTTTT.

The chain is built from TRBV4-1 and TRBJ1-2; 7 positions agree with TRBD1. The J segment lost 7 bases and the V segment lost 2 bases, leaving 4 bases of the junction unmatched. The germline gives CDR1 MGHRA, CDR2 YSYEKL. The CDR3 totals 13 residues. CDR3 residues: CASSQTGDLGYTF. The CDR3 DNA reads TGCGCCAGCAGCCAAACAGGGGATCTTGGCTACACCTTC.

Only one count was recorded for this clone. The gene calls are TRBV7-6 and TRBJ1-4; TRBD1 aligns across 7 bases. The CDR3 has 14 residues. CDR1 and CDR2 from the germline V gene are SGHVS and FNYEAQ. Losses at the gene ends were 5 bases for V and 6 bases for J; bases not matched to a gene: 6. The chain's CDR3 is CASSQQGFDEKLFF. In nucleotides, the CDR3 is TGTGCCAGCAGCCAACAGGGGTTTGATGAAAAACTGTTTTTT.

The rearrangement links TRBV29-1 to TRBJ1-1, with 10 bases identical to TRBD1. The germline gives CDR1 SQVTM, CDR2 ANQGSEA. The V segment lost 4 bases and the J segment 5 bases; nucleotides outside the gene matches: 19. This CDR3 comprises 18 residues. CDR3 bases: TGCAGCGTTGCCGCTTTGAAAGGGGGGGACAGGGGAGGTACTGAAGCTTTCTTT. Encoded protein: CSVAALKGGDRGGTEAFF.

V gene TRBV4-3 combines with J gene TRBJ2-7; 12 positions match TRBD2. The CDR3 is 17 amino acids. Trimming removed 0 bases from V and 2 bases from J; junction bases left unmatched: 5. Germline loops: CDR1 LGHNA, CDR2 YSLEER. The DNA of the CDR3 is TGCGCCAGCAGCCAAGAGCTCCTAGCGGGAGGGCCCTACGAGCAGTACTTC. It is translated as CASSQELLAGGPYEQYF.

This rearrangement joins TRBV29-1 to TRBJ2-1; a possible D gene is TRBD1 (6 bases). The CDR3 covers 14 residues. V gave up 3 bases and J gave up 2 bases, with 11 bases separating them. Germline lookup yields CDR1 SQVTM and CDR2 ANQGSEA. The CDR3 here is CSVDTTGTYNEQFF. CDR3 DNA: TGCAGCGTTGATACGACAGGTACCTACAATGAGCAGTTCTTC.

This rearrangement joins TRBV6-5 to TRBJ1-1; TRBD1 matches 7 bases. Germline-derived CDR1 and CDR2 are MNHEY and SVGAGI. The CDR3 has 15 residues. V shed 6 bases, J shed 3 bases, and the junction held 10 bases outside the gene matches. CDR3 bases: TGTGCCAGCAGGCAGGGGGGAGTCGTGGACACTGAAGCTTTCTTT. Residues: CASRQGGVVDTEAFF.

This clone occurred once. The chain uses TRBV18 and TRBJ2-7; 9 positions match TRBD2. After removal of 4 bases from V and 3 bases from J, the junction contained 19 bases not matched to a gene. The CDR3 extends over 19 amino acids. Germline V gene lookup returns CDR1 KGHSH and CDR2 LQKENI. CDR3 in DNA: TGTGCCAGCTCACTCCTTAAAGCGGGAGGAGGAGGTCGGGGCTACGAGCAGTACTTC. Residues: CASSLLKAGGGGRGYEQYF.

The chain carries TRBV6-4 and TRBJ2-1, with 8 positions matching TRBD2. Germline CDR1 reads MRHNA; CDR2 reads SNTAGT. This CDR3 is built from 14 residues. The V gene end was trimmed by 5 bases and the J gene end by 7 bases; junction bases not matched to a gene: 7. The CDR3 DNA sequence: TGTGCCAGCAGTTCCGGGACTAGGGATAATGAGCAGTTCTTC. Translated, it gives CASSSGTRDNEQFF.

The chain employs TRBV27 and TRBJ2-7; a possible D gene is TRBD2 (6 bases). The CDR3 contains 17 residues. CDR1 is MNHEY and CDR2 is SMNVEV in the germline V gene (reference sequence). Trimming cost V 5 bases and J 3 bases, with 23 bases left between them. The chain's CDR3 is CASSPPPGTEGFYEQYF. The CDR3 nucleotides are TGTGCCAGCAGTCCCCCCCCCGGGACTGAGGGTTTCTACGAGCAGTACTTC.

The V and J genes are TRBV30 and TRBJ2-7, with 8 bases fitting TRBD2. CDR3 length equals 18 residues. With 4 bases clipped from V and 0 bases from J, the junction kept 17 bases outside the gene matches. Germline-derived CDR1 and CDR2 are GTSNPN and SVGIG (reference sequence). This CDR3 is CAWKHPPSGPSYSYEQYF. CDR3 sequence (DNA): TGTGCCTGGAAGCATCCGCCTAGCGGGCCCTCTTACTCCTACGAGCAGTACTTC.